The present entry profiles one T cell receptor beta chain with its context. The antigen remains unidentified. The sample belongs to a study of cytomegalovirus exposure and HLA in healthy donors. CDR1 is GTSNPN, CDR2 SVGIG, per germline (reference sequence). Deletions cut 1 base from V and 5 bases from J, with 15 bases between. This CDR3 has 14 residues. Amplification used 60 Vbeta primers and 13 Jbeta primers. Original handling: In a later analysis, about 12 million of approximately 80 million unique beta chains occurred in at least two donors. This table comes from immunoSEQ multiplex PCR, and its TCRdb copy is limited to in-frame clones, with some not included. The DNA gave D and trimming, while V, J and clone size come from that table. The table includes 80,000 to 95,000 clones, 60% to 70% detected once. General study points: There were reportedly fewer N-insertions in an Asian-associated ancestry cluster than the approximately 640-donor mean, in a later analysis. Across donors, sequencing depth was assumed by presence/absence analyses to be roughly uniform.

The J gene is TRBJ2-7, the V gene TRBV30; D possibly corresponds to TRBD2 (6 bases). Input material: PBMCs. This clonotype was sampled from a woman in her 30s in good health and CMV-seronegative. CDR3 DNA sequence: TGTGCCTGGAGTGGCGGGGAGAGGCCCGACGAGCAGTACTTC. This encodes CAWSGGERPDEQYF.